Below are 26 T cell receptor beta chains sequenced from a single sample in a study of T cell repertoires in cytomegalovirus infection. What these receptors recognize is not known. Using its own MiXCR run on the reads, TCRdb lists one record per CDR3 protein. The profile shows a few hundred thousand distinct CDR3 sequences, 25% of them singletons. Sequences were derived from cultured PBMCs, sampled from culture after CMV antigen stimulation. These receptors were taken from a human donor in good health (CMV status not recorded). Some clones in this sample may be carry-over from other donors' samples.

J is TRBJ1-2 and V is TRBV6-5; D gene unclear. Looked up from germline, CDR1 is MNHEY and CDR2 is SVGAGI. V was pared by 6 bases and J by 1 base, with 12 bases between. There are 14 residues in the CDR3. The CDR3 region is CASRRFGFNYGYTF. As DNA, the CDR3 is TGTGCCAGCAGACGCTTTGGGTTTAACTATGGCTACACCTTC.

This clonotype was observed at least ten times. The chain couples TRBV7-2 to TRBJ2-1, with D hard to call. The CDR3 spans 13 residues. Trimming removed 1 base at V and 6 bases at J, with 7 bases between. Germline V gene data show CDR1 as SGHTA and CDR2 as FQGNSA. CDR3 amino acids: CASSLGSSNEQFF. The CDR3 DNA sequence: TGTGCCAGCAGCTTAGGTAGTTCCAATGAGCAGTTCTTC.

The chain carries TRBV29-1 and TRBJ2-3; D gene unclear. The CDR3 totals 12 residues. The germline gives CDR1 SQVTM, CDR2 ANQGSEA. Trimming removed 5 bases at V and 5 bases at J, with 11 bases between. In DNA form, the CDR3 reads TGCAGCGTTCGACCATTAAAAGATACGCAGTATTTT. It specifies CSVRPLKDTQYF.

This clonotype appeared a few times. V gene TRBV27 combines with J gene TRBJ2-3; 8 bases match TRBD1. The CDR3 runs 16 residues. Germline V gene data show CDR1 as MNHEY and CDR2 as SMNVEV (reference sequence). With V trimmed by 6 bases and J by 0 bases, 8 bases remained unmatched. The CDR3 region is CASSRRWTGSTDTQYF. CDR3 sequence (DNA): TGTGCCAGCAGCAGACGGTGGACAGGGAGCACAGATACGCAGTATTTT.

The chain carries TRBV6-1 and TRBJ1-6, with D possibly TRBD1 on 6 matching bases. CDR3 size: 17 residues. The germline V and J ends were trimmed by 8 bases and 0 bases, with 17 bases remaining between them. Germline CDR1 reads MNHNS; CDR2 reads SASEGT. For the CDR3, the DNA is TGTGCCAGCCCCGGGGGTAGGGGGAGCTCCTATAATTCACCCCTCCACTTT. Its translation: CASPGGRGSSYNSPLHF.

The chain joins TRBV28 to TRBJ2-1; a weak D match, TRBD1 (5 bases). Germline V gene lookup returns CDR1 MDHEN and CDR2 SYDVKM. The V and J ends lost 8 bases and 4 bases respectively, with 21 bases between them. This CDR3 region has 16 residues. The CDR3 coding sequence is TGTGCCAGCGGGCCTTCTGGGGCCTCACCATACAATGAGCAGTTCTTC. Encoded protein: CASGPSGASPYNEQFF. Using reference TRBV28 and TRBJ2-1 for the parts outside the CDR3, the full variable domain is DVKVTQSSRYLVKRTGEKVFLECVQDMDHENMFWYRQDPGLGLRLIYFSYDVKMKEKGDIPEGYSVSREKKERFSLILESASTNQTSMYLCASGPSGASPYNEQFFGPGTRLTVL.

In this sample, this clonotype turned up a few times. V and J are TRBV12-3 or TRBV12-4 and TRBJ1-3; D is unresolved. Between the trimmed V and J ends, which lost 5 bases and 8 bases, there was a span of 13 bases. The length of the CDR3 is 13 residues. The CDR3 loop reads CASSLPLLDTIYF. For the CDR3, the DNA is TGTGCCAGCAGTCTCCCACTGCTAGACACCATATATTTT.

This clonotype was found many times. The chain employs TRBV12-3 or TRBV12-4 and TRBJ2-1, with D uncertain. Trimming left V 0 bases short and J 5 bases short, with 8 bases between. This CDR3 region has 14 residues. The CDR3 here is CASSLAGRNNEQFF. In nucleotides, the CDR3 is TGTGCCAGCAGTTTAGCGGGTCGGAACAATGAGCAGTTCTTC.

The chain's CDR3 is CASSQAGPYEQYV. The DNA of the CDR3 is TGTGCCAGCAGCCAAGCAGGACCCTACGAGCAGTACGTC. The V gene is TRBV7-8, the J gene TRBJ2-7, with no clear D. Germline CDR1 reads SGHVS; CDR2 reads FQNEAQ. The CDR3 extends over 13 amino acids. The V and J ends lost 5 bases and 2 bases respectively, with 10 bases between them.

This clonotype came up a few times. The V and J genes are TRBV6-2 or TRBV6-3 and TRBJ2-7, with D tentatively TRBD2 (6 bases). The CDR3 extends over 14 amino acids. Trimming removed 5 bases from V and 0 bases from J, with 11 bases in between. Germline V gene data show CDR1 as MNHEY and CDR2 as SVGEGT. For the CDR3, the DNA is TGTGCCAGCAGTCGACTAGAATTCTCCTACGAGCAGTACTTC. Its translation is CASSRLEFSYEQYF.

At least ten counts were recorded for this clonotype. The rearrangement links TRBV28 to TRBJ2-1; 10 bases line up with TRBD2. Germline CDR1 and CDR2: MDHEN and SYDVKM. This CDR3 is 15 amino acids long. Germline trimming cut 8 bases from V and 3 bases from J; bases unmatched to any gene: 7. The CDR3 protein is CASFASGSIYNEQFF. The CDR3 nucleotides are TGTGCCAGCTTCGCTAGCGGGAGTATCTACAATGAGCAGTTCTTC.

The J gene is TRBJ1-4, the V gene TRBV6-6; perhaps TRBD1 as D (5 bases). V was pared by 3 bases and J by 0 bases, with 11 bases between. From germline, CDR1 is MNHNY and CDR2 SVGAGI (reference sequence). The CDR3 totals 16 residues. The DNA for the CDR3 is TGTGCCAGCAGTTATAGAGGGGTTGCAACTAATGAAAAACTGTTTTTT. Encoded protein: CASSYRGVATNEKLFF.

This clonotype has a single count. The chain carries TRBV10-3 and TRBJ1-5; 7 bases are a match to TRBD1. The CDR3 has 15 residues. The junction had 5 bases not matched to a gene; V was cut back by 0 bases and J by 6 bases. Germline V gene lookup returns CDR1 ENHRY and CDR2 SYGVKD. The CDR3 DNA reads TGTGCCATCAGTGAGTCCTTGACAGGGCTTCAGCCCCAGCATTTT. This translates into CAISESLTGLQPQHF.

This clonotype was seen a few times. This chain connects TRBV3-1 to TRBJ2-3; D is unresolved. Germline CDR1 is LGHDT and CDR2 is YNNKEL (reference sequence). The CDR3 is 14 residues long. The ends were cut back, 7 bases at V and 9 bases at J, with 20 bases in the middle. The CDR3 DNA is TGTGCCAGCACCTTTGACCGGAGACCGGACACGCAGTATTTT. Protein product: CASTFDRRPDTQYF.

The J gene is TRBJ1-4, the V gene TRBV7-9; D is possibly TRBD1 (5 bases). Trimming removed 1 base at V and 7 bases at J, with 7 bases between. The CDR3 sequence is 13 residues long. Germline V gene data show CDR1 as SEHNR and CDR2 as FQNEAQ (reference sequence). CDR3 loop: CASSLGQGEKLFF. CDR3 DNA sequence: TGTGCCAGCAGCTTAGGGCAGGGTGAAAAACTGTTTTTT.

The chain carries TRBV4-2 and TRBJ2-2; 10 bases are a match to TRBD2. Germline V gene sequence: CDR1 LGHNA, CDR2 YNFKEQ. V dropped 2 bases and J dropped 1; count of bases not matched to a gene: 13. There are 20 residues in the CDR3. Written as DNA, the CDR3 is TGTGCCAGCAGCCAACAATTACCCACTAGCGGGATGGGGAACACCGGGGAGCTGTTTTTT. The encoded protein is CASSQQLPTSGMGNTGELFF.

The chain uses TRBV11-3 and TRBJ2-1; 7 bases map to TRBD1. CDR1 is SGHNT, CDR2 YENEEA, per germline. The trim removed 2 bases at V and 3 bases at J, leaving 7 bases unmatched. The CDR3 sequence is 16 residues long. The CDR3 DNA reads TGTGCCAGCAGCTTAAGTGGGACAGATAACTACAATGAGCAGTTCTTC. It translates to CASSLSGTDNYNEQFF.

The chain carries TRBV12-3 or TRBV12-4 and TRBJ2-7; D tentatively reads TRBD1 or TRBD2 (6 bases each). V lost 1 base and J 0 bases, leaving 13 bases between the germline ends. The CDR3 runs to 16 residues. CDR3 nucleotide sequence: TGTGCCAGCAGTTTAGGGGGGGCTGGGGACTCCTACGAGCAGTACTTC. Translated: CASSLGGAGDSYEQYF.

To note about this clonotype: The junction and the germline gene differ at one end; a read error may be behind it. The rearrangement links TRBV20-1 to TRBJ2-5, with 8 bases matching TRBD2. Germline CDR1 and CDR2: DFQATT and SNEGSKA (reference sequence). This CDR3 has 15 residues. The CDR3 nucleotides read TGCAGTGCTAGAGTGGTTAGCGGGACCCAAGGGACCCAGTACTTC. It yields the protein CSARVVSGTQGTQYF.

This clonotype turned up a few times. V and J are TRBV25-1 and TRBJ1-6; 8 nucleotides align to TRBD1. The CDR3 loop spans 14 amino acids. CDR1 and CDR2 from the germline V gene are MGHDK and SYGVNS. The V and J ends lost 8 bases and 6 bases, in that order; junction bases with no gene match: 6. The CDR3 sequence: CASRRTGSNSPLHF. In DNA, the CDR3 is TGTGCCAGCCGTCGGACAGGGTCTAATTCACCCCTCCACTTT. Full variable domain (remainder filled in from reference TRBV25-1 and TRBJ1-6): EADIYQTPRYLVIGTGKKITLECSQTMGHDKMYWYQQDPGMELHLIHYSYGVNSTEKGDLSSESTVSRIRTEHFPLTLESARPSHTSQYLCASRRTGSNSPLHFGNGTRLTVT.

This rearrangement joins TRBV4-1 to TRBJ2-2; D uncertain. Germline loops: CDR1 MGHRA, CDR2 YSYEKL. The CDR3 extends over 17 amino acids. Trimming left V 4 bases short and J 2 bases short, with 17 bases between. CDR3 bases: TGCGCCAGCAGCCGAAACGTCTTGGGCCCAAACACCGGGGAGCTGTTTTTT. It codes for CASSRNVLGPNTGELFF.

In its sample, this clonotype was seen a few times. The chain uses TRBV25-1 and TRBJ2-5; D possibly uses TRBD1 or TRBD2 (5 bases each). The length of the CDR3 is 15 residues. Trimming took 8 bases from V and 0 from J, leaving 16 bases between them. Germline V gene lookup returns CDR1 MGHDK and CDR2 SYGVNS. The CDR3 region is CASGTIGPNQETQYF. DNA of the CDR3: TGTGCCAGCGGGACCATAGGACCCAACCAAGAGACCCAGTACTTC.

This clonotype was counted many times. J is TRBJ2-1 and V is TRBV7-8; 8 nucleotides line up with TRBD1. The CDR3 loop spans 16 amino acids. V was pared by 2 bases and J by 5 bases, with 8 bases of the junction left unmatched. From germline, CDR1 is SGHVS and CDR2 FQNEAQ. Here the CDR3 DNA reads TGTGCCAGCAGCTTAAGAGGGACAGGTCTGGACAATGAGCAGTTCTTC. Its translation is CASSLRGTGLDNEQFF.

CDR3 DNA: TGTGCCAGCAGCCCCCCGGGGCTAGCGGAGGGGTACGAGCAGTACGTC. Its translation is CASSPPGLAEGYEQYV. This sequence joins TRBV11-2 and TRBJ2-7, with TRBD2 matching 7 bases. Trimming took 5 bases from V and 4 from J; bases not matched to a gene: 14. The CDR3 is 16 amino acids. Germline V gene data show CDR1 as SGHAT and CDR2 as FQNNGV.

This clonotype has a handful of counts. The chain carries TRBV6-5 and TRBJ2-5, with 7 bases fitting TRBD2. J gave up 5 bases and V 5 bases, and 14 bases lay outside the gene matches. The CDR3 length is 16 residues. Germline V gene sequence: CDR1 MNHEY, CDR2 SVGAGI. The CDR3 DNA reads TGTGCCAGCAGTGCAACCCCGACTAGCAAGCGGGAGACCCAGTACTTC. Residues: CASSATPTSKRETQYF.

This clonotype was observed once. CDR3 in amino acids: CAIRRAGTSTDTQYF. CDR3 bases: TGTGCCATCAGGAGAGCGGGAACTAGCACAGATACGCAGTATTTT. The chain has TRBV10-3 and TRBJ2-3; 7 bases map to TRBD2. The CDR3 runs 15 residues. V shed 6 bases, J shed 0 bases, and the junction held 6 bases outside the gene matches. Per the germline V gene, CDR1 is ENHRY and CDR2 is SYGVKD.